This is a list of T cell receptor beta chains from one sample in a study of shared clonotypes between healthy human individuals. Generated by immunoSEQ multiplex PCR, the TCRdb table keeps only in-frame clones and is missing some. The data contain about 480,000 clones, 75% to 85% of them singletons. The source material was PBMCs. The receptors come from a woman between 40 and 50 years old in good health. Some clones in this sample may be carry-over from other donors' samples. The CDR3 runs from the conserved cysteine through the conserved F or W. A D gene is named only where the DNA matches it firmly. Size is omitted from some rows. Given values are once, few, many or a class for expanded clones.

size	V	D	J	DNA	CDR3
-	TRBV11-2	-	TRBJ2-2	TGTGCCAGCAGCTTTGTGGCGGGGAACACCGGGGAGCTGTTTTTT	CASSFVAGNTGELFF
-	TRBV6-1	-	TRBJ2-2	TGTGCCAGCAGTGACTCACTAGGACTGCCTTGGGAGCTGTTTTTT	CASSDSLGLPWELFF
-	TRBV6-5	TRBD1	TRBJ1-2	TGTGCCAGCAGTTACACGTCGGGACAGGGGGCCTACACCTTC	CASSYTSGQGAYTF
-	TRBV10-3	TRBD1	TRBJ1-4	TGTGCCATCAGCCCAGGGGGCCCCATTGAAAAACTGTTTTTT	CAISPGGPIEKLFF
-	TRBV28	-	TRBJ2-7	TGTGCCAGCAGCCATGGGGGCAGGGGCTCCTACGAGCAGTACTTC	CASSHGGRGSYEQYF
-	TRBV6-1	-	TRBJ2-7	TGTGCCAGCAGTGATGGGGGACATGGCGTCTTC	CASSDGGHGVF
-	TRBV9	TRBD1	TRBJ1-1	TGTGCCAGCAGCGTAGGTACAGGGGGAACTGAAGCTTTCTTT	CASSVGTGGTEAFF
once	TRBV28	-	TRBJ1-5	TGTGCCAGCAGACATGATCAGCCCCAGCATTTT	CASRHDQPQHF
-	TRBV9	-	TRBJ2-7	TGTGCCAGCAGCCCCCGGGTGGGTCGGGCGGAGCAGTACTTC	CASSPRVGRAEQYF
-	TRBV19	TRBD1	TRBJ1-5	TGTGCCAGTAGTGGGACAGGCGATCAGCCCCAGCATTTT	CASSGTGDQPQHF
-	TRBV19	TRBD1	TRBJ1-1	TGTGCCAGTAGTATAAATGACGGGGGGACAGGGGGCACTGAAGCTTTCTTT	CASSINDGGTGGTEAFF
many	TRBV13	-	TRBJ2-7	TGTGCCAGCAGCTCCCCCGGGACACGGGTCTCCTACGAGCAGTACTTC	CASSSPGTRVSYEQYF
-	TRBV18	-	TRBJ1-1	TGTGCCAGCTCAGCTTACGGGGCGGGTACTGAAGCTTTCTTT	CASSAYGAGTEAFF
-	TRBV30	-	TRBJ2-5	TGTGCCGGAATTACTTGGGGCGGTCAAGAGACCCAGTACTTC	CAGITWGGQETQYF
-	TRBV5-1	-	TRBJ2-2	TGCGCCAGCAGCCCCAGGGGCACCGGGGAGCTGTTTTTT	CASSPRGTGELFF
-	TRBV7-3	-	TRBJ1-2	TGTGCCAGCAGCCAACGTTCAAGTTGGGGAGGACACGGCTACACCTTC	CASSQRSSWGGHGYTF
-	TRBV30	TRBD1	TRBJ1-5	TGTGCCTGGGTCGCTCCGGGACAGGGGGCTTATCAGCCCCAGCATTTT	CAWVAPGQGAYQPQHF
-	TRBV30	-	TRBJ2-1	TGTGCCTGGAGTTTGGGGTCGGGAATTAATGAGCAGTTCTTC	CAWSLGSGINEQFF
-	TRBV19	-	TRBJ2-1	TGTGCCAGTAGTTCGTGGGAAAACAATGAGCAGTTCTTC	CASSSWENNEQFF
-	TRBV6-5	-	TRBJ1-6	TGTGCCAGCAGTACGACAGTAGATAATTCACCCCTCCACTTT	CASSTTVDNSPLHF